One and the same sample provided the 2 T cell receptor beta chains below, sequenced in a study of T cells in Graves' hyperthyroidism and ophthalmopathy. The source material, RNA transcripts, was used to amplify TCR beta CDR3 regions. HTBI primers were the set used in a first-round RT-PCR of the TCR CDR3. From the multiplex PCR reads, TCRdb called clonotypes with MiXCR, one entry per CDR3 protein. The sample includes around 270,000 distinct CDR3 sequences, approximately 18% of them seen just once. The sequencing input was blood. The receptors originated from a man aged 45-65 years with Graves' ophthalmopathy.

This clonotype was counted between two and nine times. V usage is TRBV9 and J usage is TRBJ1-4; D gene uncertain. Germline CDR1 SGDLS, CDR2 YYNGEE. The CDR3 consists of 13 residues. Trimming took off 0 bases at V and 12 bases at J, with 12 bases between the two ends. The CDR3 protein is CASSVEDGTELFF. In DNA, the CDR3 is TGTGCCAGCAGCGTAGAGGATGGTACGGAACTGTTTTTT.

This clonotype was detected only a few times. The rearrangement links TRBV27 to TRBJ1-6; a possible D gene is TRBD1 (5 bases). V lost 6 bases to trimming and J lost 10 bases, with 22 bases between them. Per germline, CDR1 MNHEY and CDR2 SMNVEV (reference sequence). This CDR3 is 16 amino acids long. DNA of the CDR3: TGTGCCAGCAGAGCACCCTGGGGGAGTATGTCGTCACCCCTCCACTTT. Its translation is CASRAPWGSMSSPLHF.